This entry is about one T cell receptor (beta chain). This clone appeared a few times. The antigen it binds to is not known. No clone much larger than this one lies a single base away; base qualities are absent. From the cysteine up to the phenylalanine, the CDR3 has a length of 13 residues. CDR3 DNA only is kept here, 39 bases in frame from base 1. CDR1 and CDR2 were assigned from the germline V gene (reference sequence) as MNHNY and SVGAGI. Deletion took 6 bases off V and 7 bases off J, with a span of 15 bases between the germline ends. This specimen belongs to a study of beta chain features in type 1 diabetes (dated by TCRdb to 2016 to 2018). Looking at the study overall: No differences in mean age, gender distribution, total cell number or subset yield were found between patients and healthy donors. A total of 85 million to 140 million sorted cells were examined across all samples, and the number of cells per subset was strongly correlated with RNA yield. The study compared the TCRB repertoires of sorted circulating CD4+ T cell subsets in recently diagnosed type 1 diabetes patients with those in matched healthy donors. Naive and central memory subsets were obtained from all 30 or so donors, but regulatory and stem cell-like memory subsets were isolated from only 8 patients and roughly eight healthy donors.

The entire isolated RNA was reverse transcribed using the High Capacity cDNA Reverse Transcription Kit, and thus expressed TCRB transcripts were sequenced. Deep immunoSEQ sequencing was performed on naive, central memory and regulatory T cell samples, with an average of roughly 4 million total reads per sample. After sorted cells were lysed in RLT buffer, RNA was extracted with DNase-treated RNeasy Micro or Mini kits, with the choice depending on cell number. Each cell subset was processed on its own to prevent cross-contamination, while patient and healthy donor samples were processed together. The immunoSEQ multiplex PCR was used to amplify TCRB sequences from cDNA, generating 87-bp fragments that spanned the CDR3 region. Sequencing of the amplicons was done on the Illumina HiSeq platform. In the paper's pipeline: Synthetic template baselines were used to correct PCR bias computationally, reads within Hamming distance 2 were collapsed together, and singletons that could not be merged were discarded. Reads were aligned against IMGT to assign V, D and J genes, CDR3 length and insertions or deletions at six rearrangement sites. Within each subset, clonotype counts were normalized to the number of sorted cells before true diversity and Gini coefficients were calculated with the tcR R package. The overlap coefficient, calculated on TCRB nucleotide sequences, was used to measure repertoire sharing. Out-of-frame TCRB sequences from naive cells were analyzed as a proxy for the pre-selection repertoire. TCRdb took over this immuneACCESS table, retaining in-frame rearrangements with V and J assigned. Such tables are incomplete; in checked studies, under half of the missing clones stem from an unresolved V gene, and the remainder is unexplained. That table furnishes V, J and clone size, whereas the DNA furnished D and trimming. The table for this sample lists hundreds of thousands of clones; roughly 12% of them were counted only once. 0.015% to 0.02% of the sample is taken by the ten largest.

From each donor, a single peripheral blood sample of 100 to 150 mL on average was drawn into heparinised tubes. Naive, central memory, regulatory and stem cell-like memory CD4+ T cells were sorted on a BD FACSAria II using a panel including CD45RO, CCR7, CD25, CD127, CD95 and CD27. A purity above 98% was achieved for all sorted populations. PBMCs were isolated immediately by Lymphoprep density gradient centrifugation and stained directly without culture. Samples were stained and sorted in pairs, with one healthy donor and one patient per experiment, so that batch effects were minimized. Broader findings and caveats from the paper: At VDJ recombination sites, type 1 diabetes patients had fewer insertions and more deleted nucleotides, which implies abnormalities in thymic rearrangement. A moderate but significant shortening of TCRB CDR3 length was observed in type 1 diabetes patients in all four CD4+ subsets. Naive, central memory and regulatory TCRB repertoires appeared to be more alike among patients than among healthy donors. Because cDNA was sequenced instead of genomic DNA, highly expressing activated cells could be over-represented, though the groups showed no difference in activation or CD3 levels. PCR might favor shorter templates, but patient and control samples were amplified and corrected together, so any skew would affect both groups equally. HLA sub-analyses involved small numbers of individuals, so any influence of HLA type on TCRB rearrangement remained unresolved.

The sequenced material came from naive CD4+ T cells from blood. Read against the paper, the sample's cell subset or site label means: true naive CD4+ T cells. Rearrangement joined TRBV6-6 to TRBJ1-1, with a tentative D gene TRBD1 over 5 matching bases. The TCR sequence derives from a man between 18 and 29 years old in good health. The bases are TGTGCCAGCAGAAGCGGGACTGAGAATGAAGCTTTCTTT. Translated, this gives CASRSGTENEAFF.